This TCR beta chain was documented in a study of blood T cell repertoires in COVID-19. The method was immunoSEQ multiplex PCR; TCRdb's version includes in-frame clones alone and lacks a portion of them. The data show about 440,000 clones, with 90% seen just once and 0.6% held by the top ten. This clone has just a few counts. The V gene lost 1 base and the J gene lost 0 bases, with 13 bases spanning the gap. The germline V gene has CDR1 SGHRS and CDR2 YFSETQ. The CDR3 covers 16 residues. The sequence was obtained from a man aged 18 to 29 who had recovered from COVID-19. Input material: PBMCs or T cells enriched from blood (not recorded which). The chain couples TRBV5-1 to TRBJ1-1; TRBD1 might be the D (6 bases). The CDR3 DNA reads TGCGCCAGCAGCTTGTACCCCCAGGGGATGAACACTGAAGCTTTCTTT. It is translated as CASSLYPQGMNTEAFF.